A selection of T cell receptor beta chains follows, all from one sample in a study of patients and donors after allogeneic stem cell transplantation. Using its own MiXCR run on the RT-PCR reads, TCRdb lists one record per CDR3 protein. The sample contains 150,000 to 250,000 distinct CDR3 sequences, about 40% of which appear only once. The source material was blood, either unsorted or a sorted T cell fraction (not recorded which). The receptors come from a human donor who was either an allogeneic HSCT recipient or a stem cell or donor lymphocyte infusion donor (not recorded which). It is not recorded whose cells these are; they may come from a transplant donor. CDR3s include the opening cysteine and the closing phenylalanine or tryptophan. D genes are given only for firm matches. Size values are once, few and many counts, or a class for expanded clones, and some rows have none.

clone_size | d_call | j_call | v_call | cdr3_nt | cdr3_aa
NA | NA | TRBJ1-2 | TRBV14 | TGTGCCAGCAGTAATCAGGGATTGTATGATGGCTACACCTTC | CASSNQGLYDGYTF
NA | TRBD2 | TRBJ2-1 | TRBV10-3 | TGTGCCATCAGTGATAGCGGGGCCCCCTACAATGAGCAGTTCTTC | CAISDSGAPYNEQFF
NA | NA | TRBJ2-6 | TRBV3-1 | TGTGCCAGCAACCCTTATGGGGCCAACGTCCTGACTTTC | CASNPYGANVLTF
NA | NA | TRBJ2-3 | TRBV7-9 | TGTGCCAGCAGCAGCCGAGTGGGCACAGATACGCAGTATTTT | CASSSRVGTDTQYF
few | NA | TRBJ1-1 | TRBV9 | TGTGCCAGCAGCCCCCCTAGAGGGGTCGGCACTGAAGCTTTCTTT | CASSPPRGVGTEAFF
few | NA | TRBJ1-2 | TRBV12-3/TRBV12-4 | TGTGCCAGCAGTTTTCCCGGCTATGGCTACACCTTC | CASSFPGYGYTF
NA | TRBD2 | TRBJ2-5 | TRBV4-3 | TGCGCCAGCAGCCAAGTCCTAGCGGGAGGGCAAGAGACCCAGTACTTC | CASSQVLAGGQETQYF
NA | NA | TRBJ1-1 | TRBV14 | TGTGCCAGCAGCCAAATAAACACTGAAGCTTTCTTT | CASSQINTEAFF
few | TRBD1 | TRBJ1-1 | TRBV6-2/TRBV6-3 | TGTGCCAGCAGCGGGACAGGGCCTTCGGCTTTCTTT | CASSGTGPSAFF
NA | NA | TRBJ1-2 | TRBV9 | TGTGCCAGCTCCGACAGGACCTATGGCTACACCTTC | CASSDRTYGYTF
NA | NA | TRBJ2-7 | TRBV27 | TGTGCCAGCAGTTTAGGGACGATCTCCTACGAGCAGTACTTC | CASSLGTISYEQYF
NA | TRBD2 | TRBJ2-5 | TRBV10-2 | TGCGCCAGCAGTGTTACTAGCGGCCAAGAGACCCAGTACTTC | CASSVTSGQETQYF
NA | NA | TRBJ1-2 | TRBV5-1 | TGCGCCAGCAGCTTGGACGGCCCTGGCTATGGCTACACCTTC | CASSLDGPGYGYTF
NA | NA | TRBJ1-2 | TRBV7-9 | TGTGCCAGCAGCATCCCGGGGCGGAATGGCTACACCTTC | CASSIPGRNGYTF
few | NA | TRBJ1-2 | TRBV5-1 | TGCGCCAGCAGCGCAGAGATGGCTATGGCCTATGGCTACACCTTC | CASSAEMAMAYGYTF
NA | NA | TRBJ1-1 | TRBV25-1 | TGTGCCAGATTAGGACAGACGAACACTGAAGCTTTCTTT | CARLGQTNTEAFF
few | TRBD2 | TRBJ2-1 | TRBV12-3/TRBV12-4 | TGTGCCAGCAGTAGCGGGGGGGTCCACAATGAGCAGTTCTTC | CASSSGGVHNEQFF
few | NA | TRBJ1-3 | TRBV25-1 | TGTGCCAGCACCCCCGGATTTGGAGGGACCATATATTTT | CASTPGFGGTIYF
few | NA | TRBJ1-1 | TRBV11-1 | TGTGCCAGCAGCTTAATCGTTGACAGTCGCTCTGAAGCTTTCTTT | CASSLIVDSRSEAFF
NA | TRBD1 | TRBJ2-7 | TRBV29-1 | TGCAGCGTAGGCGGACAGGGTCGAGGGTACGAGCAGTACTTC | CSVGGQGRGYEQYF
few | NA | TRBJ2-3 | TRBV20-1 | TGCAGTGCCTGCGGGGAGGGGGGGACAGATACGCAGTATTTT | CSACGEGGTDTQYF
NA | NA | TRBJ2-3 | TRBV4-3 | TGCGCCAGCAGCCATAACGTTGGGGGAGCCGGCGATACGCAGTATTTT | CASSHNVGGAGDTQYF
NA | TRBD2 | TRBJ2-3 | TRBV11-2 | TGTGCCAGCAGCTTATCTCGGTTTCTGGTGGCGGGGGATCGGCGCACAGATACGCAGTATTTT | CASSLSRFLVAGDRRTDTQYF
NA | TRBD2 | TRBJ2-1 | TRBV4-3 | TGCGCCAGCAGCCAAGATTCCGGGGGGAATGAGCAGTTCTTC | CASSQDSGGNEQFF
few | NA | TRBJ1-1 | TRBV7-2 | TGTGCCAGCAGCCTCCCTTGGGGTGGCACTGAAGCTTTCTTT | CASSLPWGGTEAFF
NA | NA | TRBJ1-2 | TRBV12-3/TRBV12-4 | TGTGCCAGCAGTTTAGCCGACGGACCCTATGGCTACACCTTC | CASSLADGPYGYTF
NA | NA | TRBJ2-7 | TRBV21-1 | TGTGCCAGCAGCAAAGAACCACCGGGACAGGGAGCCTACGAGCAGTACTTC | CASSKEPPGQGAYEQYF
many | TRBD1 | TRBJ2-1 | TRBV24-1 | TGTGCCACCAGTGATTCGGGACAGAATGAGCAGTTCTTC | CATSDSGQNEQFF
many | TRBD2 | TRBJ2-1 | TRBV7-2 | TGTGCCAGCAGCTTCACTAGCGGGAGCAATGAGCAGTTCTTC | CASSFTSGSNEQFF
NA | NA | TRBJ1-1 | TRBV30 | TGTGCCTGGAGAAGGCTGAACACTGAAGCTTTCTTT | CAWRRLNTEAFF